This T cell receptor beta chain came from a study of T cell responses to AZD1222 COVID-19 vaccine. Findings and limits, study-wide: White British donors predominated, females outnumbered males, and clonal diversity was possibly underestimated.

Notes on this clone: Its antigen remains unidentified.

The CDR3 length is 15 residues. Measured with immunoSEQ multiplex PCR; TCRdb has only the in-frame clones, and not every one. The repertoire holds about 78,000 clones, with less than 95% as singletons. The sample was peripheral blood, taken 28 days after the second AZD1222 dose. The chain joins TRBV21-1 to TRBJ2-7. TRBV21-1 is recorded as a pseudogene. This clonotype was sampled from an adult who received the AZD1222 COVID-19 vaccine. In nucleotides, the CDR3 is TGTGCCAGCAGCAAAATGGGAAGACCCCCCTACGAGCAGTACTTC. Residues: CASSKMGRPPYEQYF.